This TCR beta chain emerged from a study of blood T cell repertoires in COVID-19. Overall study context: Each recovered donor of Cohort 3 presented with two negative PCRs, clearance, or symptom resolution. PBMCs, B-cell-depleted T cells, or T cells provided the cDNA or gDNA that made up the material.

In the original analysis: Researchers report that nucleated cell counts were estimated from reference gene primer amplification. Sequencing was performed with immunoSEQ multiplex PCR; in TCRdb, only in-frame clones are kept and a portion is missing. D and trimming come from the DNA, and the V and J calls and clone size come from that table. This sample has approximately 200,000 clones, with around nine tenths found just once. CDR3 size: 14 residues. CDR1 is SQVTM and CDR2 is ANQGSEA in the germline V gene. V gave up 3 bases and J gave up 7 bases, with 18 bases separating them. This TCR was recovered from a man younger than 45 in a cohort exposed to, infected with or recovered from COVID-19 (not recorded which). Sequencing used PBMCs or T cells enriched from blood (not recorded which). The chain couples TRBV29-1 to TRBJ1-2; a possible D gene is TRBD1 (5 bases). The CDR3 spells CSVDQRRTQSGYTF. DNA of the CDR3: TGCAGCGTTGACCAGCGCAGGACACAGTCTGGCTACACCTTC. Full variable domain (missing parts from reference TRBV29-1 and TRBJ1-2): SAVISQKPSRDICQRGTSLTIQCQVDSQVTMMFWYRQQPGQSLTLIATANQGSEATYESGFVIDKFPISRPNLTFSTLTVSNMSPEDSSIYLCSVDQRRTQSGYTFGSGTRLTVV.